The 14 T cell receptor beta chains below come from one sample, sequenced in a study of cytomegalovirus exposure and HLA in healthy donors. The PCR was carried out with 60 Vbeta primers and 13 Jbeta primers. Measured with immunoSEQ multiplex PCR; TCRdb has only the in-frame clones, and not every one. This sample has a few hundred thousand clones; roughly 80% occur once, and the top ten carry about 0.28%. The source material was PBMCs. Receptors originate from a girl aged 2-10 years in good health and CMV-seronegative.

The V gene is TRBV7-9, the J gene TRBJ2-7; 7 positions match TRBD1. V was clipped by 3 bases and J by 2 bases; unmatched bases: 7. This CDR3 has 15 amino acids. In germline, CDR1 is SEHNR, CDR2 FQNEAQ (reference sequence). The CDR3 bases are TGTGCCAGCAGCTTCGGGACAGACCAAGCCTACGAGCAGTACTTC. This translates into CASSFGTDQAYEQYF.

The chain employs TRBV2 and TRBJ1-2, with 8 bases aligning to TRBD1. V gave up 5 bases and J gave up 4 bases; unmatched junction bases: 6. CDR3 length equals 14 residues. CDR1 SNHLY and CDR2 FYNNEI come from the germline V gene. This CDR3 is CASSSGQGGYGYTF. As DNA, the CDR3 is TGTGCCAGCAGTAGTGGACAGGGAGGCTATGGCTACACCTTC.

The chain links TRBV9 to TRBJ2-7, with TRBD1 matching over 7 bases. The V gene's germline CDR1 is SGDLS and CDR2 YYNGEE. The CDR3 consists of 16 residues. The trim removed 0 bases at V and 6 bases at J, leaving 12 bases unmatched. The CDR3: CASSVDDSTGLGEQYF. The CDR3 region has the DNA TGTGCCAGCAGCGTAGATGACTCGACAGGGTTAGGCGAGCAGTACTTC. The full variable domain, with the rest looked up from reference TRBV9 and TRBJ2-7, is DSGVTQTPKHLITATGQRVTLRCSPRSGDLSVYWYQQSLDQGLQFLIQYYNGEERAKGNILERFSAQQFPDLHSELNLSSLELGDSALYFCASSVDDSTGLGEQYFGPGTRLTVT.

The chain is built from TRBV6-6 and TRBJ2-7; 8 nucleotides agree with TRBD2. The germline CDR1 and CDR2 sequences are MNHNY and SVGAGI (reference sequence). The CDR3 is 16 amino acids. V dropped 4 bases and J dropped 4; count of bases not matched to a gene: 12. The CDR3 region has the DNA TGTGCCAGCAGTTCAGGACCTGGCGGGAGGAAGTACGAGCAGTACTTC. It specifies CASSSGPGGRKYEQYF.

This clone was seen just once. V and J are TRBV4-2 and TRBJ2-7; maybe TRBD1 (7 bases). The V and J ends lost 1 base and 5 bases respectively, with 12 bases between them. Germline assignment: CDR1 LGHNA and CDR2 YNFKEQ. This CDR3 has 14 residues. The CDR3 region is CASSQVEGADEQYF. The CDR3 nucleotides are TGTGCCAGCAGCCAAGTGGAGGGGGCAGACGAGCAGTACTTC.

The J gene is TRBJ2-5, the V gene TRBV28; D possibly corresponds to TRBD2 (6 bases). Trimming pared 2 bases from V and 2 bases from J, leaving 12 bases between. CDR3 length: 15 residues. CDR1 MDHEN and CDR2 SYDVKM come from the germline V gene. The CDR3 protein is CASSLVRRGQETQYF. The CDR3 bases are TGTGCCAGCAGTTTAGTAAGGCGGGGTCAAGAGACCCAGTACTTC.

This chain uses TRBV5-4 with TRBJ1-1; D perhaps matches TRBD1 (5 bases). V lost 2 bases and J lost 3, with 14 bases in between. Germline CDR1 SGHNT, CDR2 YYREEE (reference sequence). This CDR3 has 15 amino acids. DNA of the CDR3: TGTGCCAGCAGCTTCTTTGTAGGGGCGGACACTGAAGCTTTCTTT. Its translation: CASSFFVGADTEAFF. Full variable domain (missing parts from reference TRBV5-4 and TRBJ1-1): ETGVTQSPTHLIKTRGQQVTLRCSSQSGHNTVSWYQQALGQGPQFIFQYYREEENGRGNFPPRFSGLQFPNYSSELNVNALELDDSALYLCASSFFVGADTEAFFGQGTRLTVV.

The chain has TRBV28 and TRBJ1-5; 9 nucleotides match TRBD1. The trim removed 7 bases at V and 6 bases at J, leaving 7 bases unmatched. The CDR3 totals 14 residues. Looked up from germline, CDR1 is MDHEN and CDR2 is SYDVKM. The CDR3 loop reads CASNPYRGLQPQHF. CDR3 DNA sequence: TGTGCCAGCAATCCATACAGGGGGCTTCAGCCCCAGCATTTT.

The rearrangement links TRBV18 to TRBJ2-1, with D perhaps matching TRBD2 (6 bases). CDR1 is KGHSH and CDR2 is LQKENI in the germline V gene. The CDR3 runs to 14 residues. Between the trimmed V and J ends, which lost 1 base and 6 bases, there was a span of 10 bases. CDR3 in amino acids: CASSPLGGINEQFF. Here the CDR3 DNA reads TGTGCCAGCTCACCACTAGGAGGGATCAATGAGCAGTTCTTC.

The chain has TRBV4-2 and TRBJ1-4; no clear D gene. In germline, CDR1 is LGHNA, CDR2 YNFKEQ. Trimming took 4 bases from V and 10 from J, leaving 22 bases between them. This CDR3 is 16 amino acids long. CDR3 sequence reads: CASSLSGKGPVGKLFF. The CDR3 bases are TGTGCCAGCAGCCTATCGGGGAAGGGCCCAGTGGGAAAACTGTTTTTT.

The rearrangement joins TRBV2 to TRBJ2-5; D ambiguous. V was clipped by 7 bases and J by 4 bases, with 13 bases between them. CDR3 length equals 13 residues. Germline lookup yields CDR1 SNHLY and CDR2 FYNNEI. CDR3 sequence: CASIGLSGETQYF. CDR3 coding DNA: TGTGCCAGCATAGGCCTCTCGGGAGAGACCCAGTACTTC.

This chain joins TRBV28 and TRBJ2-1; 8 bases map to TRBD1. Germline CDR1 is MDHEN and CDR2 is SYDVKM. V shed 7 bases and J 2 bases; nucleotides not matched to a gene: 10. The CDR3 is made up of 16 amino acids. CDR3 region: CASMWADRGPYNEQFF. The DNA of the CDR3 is TGTGCCAGCATGTGGGCCGACAGGGGTCCCTACAATGAGCAGTTCTTC.

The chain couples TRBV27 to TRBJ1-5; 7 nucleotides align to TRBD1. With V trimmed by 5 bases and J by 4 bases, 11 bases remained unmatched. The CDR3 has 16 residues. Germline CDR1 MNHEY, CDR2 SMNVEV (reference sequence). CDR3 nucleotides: TGTGCCAGCAGTCAGCACCGGACAGGCCTTAATCAGCCCCAGCATTTT. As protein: CASSQHRTGLNQPQHF.

The CDR3 nucleotides are TGTGCCAGCAGCTTACGCCGGAGGAGATCCAAAAACATTCAGTACTTC. Its translation: CASSLRRRRSKNIQYF. This chain links TRBV7-9 with TRBJ2-4; perhaps TRBD2 as D (5 bases). The CDR3 covers 16 residues. The ends were cut back, 2 bases at V and 2 bases at J, with 13 bases in the middle. Germline-derived CDR1 and CDR2 are SEHNR and FQNEAQ (reference sequence). The full variable domain, rest sourced from reference TRBV7-9 and TRBJ2-4, is DTGVSQNPRHKITKRGQNVTFRCDPISEHNRLYWYRQTLGQGPEFLTYFQNEAQLEKSRLLSDRFSAERPKGSFSTLEIQRTEQGDSAMYLCASSLRRRRSKNIQYFGAGTRLSVL.